This T cell receptor (beta chain) stems from a study of tumor-infiltrating lymphocytes in primary liver carcinoma. Looking at the study overall: Resection treated the patients' primary liver carcinoma.

Both blood RNA, taken from unsorted whole blood, and germline DNA were extracted. The study's findings and limits: The overlap of tumor-adjacent and tumor-blood pairs was smaller than that of tumor region pairs. With p = 0.039, the top-250-clone fraction in tumors significantly exceeded that in blood.

Details on this clonotype: Its antigen remains unknown.

The CDR3 covers 15 residues. J lost 3 bases, V lost 7 bases, and 11 bases had no gene match. Germline values: CDR1 MGHRA, CDR2 YSYEKL. A constant-region primer served to make TCR beta cDNA from about 0.5 ug total RNA. Libraries for TCR beta were built through three nested multiplex PCR rounds, which together made up a slightly modified ARM-PCR procedure. Amplification in the first two PCR rounds was performed using TRBV1-TRBV30 forward primers and a C-beta reverse primer for approximately 10 cycles each. TCRdb called the multiplex PCR reads again in MiXCR, with one record for every CDR3 protein. The profile shows 330,000 or so distinct CDR3 sequences, around three fifths of them singletons.

The V call is TRBV4-1, the J call TRBJ2-7; TRBD1 agrees at 8 bases. The specimen sequenced was peripheral blood. The receptor was derived from a man aged 35 to 55 with primary liver carcinoma and hepatitis B virus infection. In nucleotides, the CDR3 is TGCGCCAGCAACGATCACGACAGGGGCCTCTACGAGCAGTACTTC. The encoded protein is CASNDHDRGLYEQYF.